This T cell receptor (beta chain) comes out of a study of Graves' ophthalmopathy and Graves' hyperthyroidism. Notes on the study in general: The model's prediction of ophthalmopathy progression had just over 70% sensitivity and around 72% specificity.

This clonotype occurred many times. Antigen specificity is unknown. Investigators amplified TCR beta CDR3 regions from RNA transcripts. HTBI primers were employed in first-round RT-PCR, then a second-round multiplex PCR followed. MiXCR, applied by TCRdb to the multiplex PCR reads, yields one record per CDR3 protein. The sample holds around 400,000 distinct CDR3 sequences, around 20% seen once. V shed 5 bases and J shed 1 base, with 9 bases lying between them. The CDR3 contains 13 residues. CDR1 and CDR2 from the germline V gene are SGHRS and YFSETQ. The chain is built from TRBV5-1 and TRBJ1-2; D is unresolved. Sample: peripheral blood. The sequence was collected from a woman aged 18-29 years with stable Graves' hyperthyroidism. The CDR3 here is CASSASGNYGYTF. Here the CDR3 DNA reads TGCGCCAGCAGTGCCAGCGGTAACTATGGCTACACCTTC.